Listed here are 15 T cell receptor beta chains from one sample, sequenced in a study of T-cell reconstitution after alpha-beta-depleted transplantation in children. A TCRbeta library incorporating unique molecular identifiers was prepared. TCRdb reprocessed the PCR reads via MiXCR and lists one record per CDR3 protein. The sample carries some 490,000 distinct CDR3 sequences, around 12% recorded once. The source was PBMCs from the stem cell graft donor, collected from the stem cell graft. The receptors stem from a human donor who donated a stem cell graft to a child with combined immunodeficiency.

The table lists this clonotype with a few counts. The CDR3 reads CASSRGQGTYEQFF. The CDR3, as DNA: TGTGCCAGTTCACGCGGACAGGGGACCTATGAGCAGTTCTTC. V is TRBV19 and J is TRBJ2-1, with 9 bases lining up with TRBD1. The CDR3 contains 14 residues. The J segment lost 8 bases and the V segment lost 8 bases, leaving 10 bases of the junction unmatched. The germline V gene encodes CDR1 LNHDA and CDR2 SQIVND (reference sequence).

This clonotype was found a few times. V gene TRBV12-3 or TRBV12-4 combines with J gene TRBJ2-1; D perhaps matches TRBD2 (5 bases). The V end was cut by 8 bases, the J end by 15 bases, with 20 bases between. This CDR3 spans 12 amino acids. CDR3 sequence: CASSSGPGRPFF. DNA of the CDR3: TGTGCCAGCTCAAGCGGCCCCGGACGTCCGTTCTTC.

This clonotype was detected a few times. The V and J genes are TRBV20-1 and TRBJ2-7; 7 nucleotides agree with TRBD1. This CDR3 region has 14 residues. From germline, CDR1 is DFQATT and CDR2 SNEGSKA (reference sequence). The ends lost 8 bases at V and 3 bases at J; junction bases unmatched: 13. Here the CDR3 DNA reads TGCAGTACCACCGGACAGGTTGGCTACTACGAGCAGTACTTC. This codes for CSTTGQVGYYEQYF.

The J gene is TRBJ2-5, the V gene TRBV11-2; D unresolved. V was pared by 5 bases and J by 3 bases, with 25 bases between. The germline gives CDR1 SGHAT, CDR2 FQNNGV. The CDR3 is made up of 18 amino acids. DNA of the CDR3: TGTGCCAGCAGCGACCGATCGCCCGACGTCGGTGGGAAAGAGACCCAGTACTTC. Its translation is CASSDRSPDVGGKETQYF.

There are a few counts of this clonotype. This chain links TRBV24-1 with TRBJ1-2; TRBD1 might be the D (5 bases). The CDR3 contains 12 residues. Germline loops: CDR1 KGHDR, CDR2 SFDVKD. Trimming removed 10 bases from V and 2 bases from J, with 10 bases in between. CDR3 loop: CATSTANYGYTF. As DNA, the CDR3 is TGTGCCACATCGACAGCGAACTATGGCTACACCTTC.

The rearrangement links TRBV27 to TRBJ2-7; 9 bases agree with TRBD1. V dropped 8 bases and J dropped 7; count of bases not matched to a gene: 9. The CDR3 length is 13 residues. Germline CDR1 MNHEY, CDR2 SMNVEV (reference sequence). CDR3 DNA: TGTGCCAGCCGCCGGGACAGGGAAAGAGAGCAGTACTTC. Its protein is CASRRDREREQYF.

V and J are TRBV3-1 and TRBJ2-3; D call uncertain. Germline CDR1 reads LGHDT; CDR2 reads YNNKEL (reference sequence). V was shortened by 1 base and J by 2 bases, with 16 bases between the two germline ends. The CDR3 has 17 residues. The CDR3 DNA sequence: TGTGCCAGCAGCCAAGGATCTCAGACCCGACACACAGATACGCAGTATTTT. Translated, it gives CASSQGSQTRHTDTQYF.

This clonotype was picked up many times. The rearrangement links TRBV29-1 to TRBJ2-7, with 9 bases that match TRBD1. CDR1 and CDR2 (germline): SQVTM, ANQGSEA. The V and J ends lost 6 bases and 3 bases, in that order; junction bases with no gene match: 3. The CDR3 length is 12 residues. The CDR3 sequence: CSVGQGNYEQYF. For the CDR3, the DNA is TGCAGCGTGGGACAGGGAAACTACGAGCAGTACTTC.

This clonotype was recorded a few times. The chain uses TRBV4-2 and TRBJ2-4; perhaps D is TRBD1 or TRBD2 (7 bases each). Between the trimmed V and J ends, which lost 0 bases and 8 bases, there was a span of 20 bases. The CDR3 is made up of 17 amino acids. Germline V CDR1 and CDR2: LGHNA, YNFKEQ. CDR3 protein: CASSQDGGEGAMDIQYF. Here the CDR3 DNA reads TGTGCCAGCAGCCAAGATGGGGGGGAGGGGGCGATGGACATTCAGTACTTC.

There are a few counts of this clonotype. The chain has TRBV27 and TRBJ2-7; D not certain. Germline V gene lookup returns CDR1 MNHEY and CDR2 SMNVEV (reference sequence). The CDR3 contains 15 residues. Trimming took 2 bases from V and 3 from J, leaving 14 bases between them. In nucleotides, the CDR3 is TGTGCCAGCAGTTTAACGCCGGCAGCCGGCTACGAGCAGTACTTC. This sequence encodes CASSLTPAAGYEQYF.

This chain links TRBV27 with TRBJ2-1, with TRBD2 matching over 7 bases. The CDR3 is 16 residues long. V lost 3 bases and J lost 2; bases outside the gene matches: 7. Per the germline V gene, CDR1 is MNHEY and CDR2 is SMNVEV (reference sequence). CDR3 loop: CASSLSGTTTYNEQFF. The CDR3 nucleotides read TGTGCCAGCAGTTTGTCCGGGACTACCACCTACAATGAGCAGTTCTTC.

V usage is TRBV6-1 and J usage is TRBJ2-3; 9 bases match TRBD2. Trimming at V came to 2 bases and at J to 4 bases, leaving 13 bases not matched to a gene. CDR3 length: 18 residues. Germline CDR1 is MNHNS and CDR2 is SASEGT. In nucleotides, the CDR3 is TGTGCCAGCAGTGAACTCGGGTGGACTAGCGAAGACCCAGATACGCAGTATTTT. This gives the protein CASSELGWTSEDPDTQYF.

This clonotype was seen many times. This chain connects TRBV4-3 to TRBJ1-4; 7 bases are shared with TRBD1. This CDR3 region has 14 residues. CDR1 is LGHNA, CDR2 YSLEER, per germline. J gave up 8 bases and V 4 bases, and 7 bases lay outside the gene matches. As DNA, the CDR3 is TGCGCCAGCAGCCGGGGCAGGGGGAAGGAAAAACTGTTTTTT. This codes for CASSRGRGKEKLFF.

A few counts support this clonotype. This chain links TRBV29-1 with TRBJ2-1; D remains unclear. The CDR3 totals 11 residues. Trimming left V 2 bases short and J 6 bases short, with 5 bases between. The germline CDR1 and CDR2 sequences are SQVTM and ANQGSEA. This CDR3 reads CSVELFNEQFF. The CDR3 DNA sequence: TGCAGCGTTGAACTGTTCAATGAGCAGTTCTTC.

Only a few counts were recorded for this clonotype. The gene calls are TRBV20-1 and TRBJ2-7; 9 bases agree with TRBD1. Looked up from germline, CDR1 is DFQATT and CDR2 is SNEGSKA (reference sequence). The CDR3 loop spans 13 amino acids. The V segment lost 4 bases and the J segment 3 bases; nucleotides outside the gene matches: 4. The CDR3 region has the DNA TGCAGTGCTACCGGGACAGGGAACTACGAGCAGTACTTC. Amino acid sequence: CSATGTGNYEQYF.